This T cell receptor (beta chain) was profiled in a study of blood T cells in healthy people across ages. Study-wide results and limits: Higher diversity and more naive CD4+ cells were features of long-lived donors, compared to aged donors. Naive T cell percentage showed a strong correlation with the diversity of TCR beta.

This clonotype has a handful of counts. What it binds is unknown. Isolated per sample were at least 6.5 million PBMCs. The V gene's germline CDR1 is SNHLY and CDR2 FYNNEI. The V end lost 7 bases, the J end lost 2 bases, and 12 bases lay between the germline ends. CDR3 length: 14 residues. A second PCR of roughly 7 to 11 cycles used a sample-barcoded 5' primer and a J-beta primer mix. Each of the cDNA molecules was tagged by a template-switch adaptor with 12 random nucleotides. TCRdb reprocessed the 5' RACE reads with MiXCR, giving one entry per CDR3 protein. The sample yields roughly 700,000 distinct CDR3 sequences, 32% seen once.

Sequenced: blood. The rearrangement uses TRBV2 and TRBJ1-5, with D perhaps TRBD1 (5 bases). The TCR was taken from a woman of 80 years or more in good health. The CDR3 DNA reads TGTGCCAGCATCCGCGACAGAGGCAATCAGCCCCAGCATTTT. Protein sequence: CASIRDRGNQPQHF.